Following are 19 T cell receptor beta chains from one sample sequenced in a study of identical twins. A single record per CDR3 protein comes from TCRdb applying MiXCR to the 5' RACE reads. The sample lists under 500,000 distinct CDR3 sequences; around 15% were seen once. These same records also appear under a second study, on yellow fever vaccine responses in identical twins.

The sequencing sample was made of CD4+ T cells sorted from blood. The source is a woman younger than 35 in good health.

This clonotype was counted between two and nine times. J is TRBJ2-1 and V is TRBV5-1, with TRBD1 as a possible D gene (6 bases). Between the trimmed V and J ends, which lost 3 bases and 5 bases, there was a span of 9 bases. This CDR3 has 13 amino acids. Looked up from germline, CDR1 is SGHRS and CDR2 is YFSETQ. This chain's CDR3 is CASSYHRDNEQFF. CDR3 nucleotides: TGCGCCAGCAGCTATCACAGGGACAATGAGCAGTTCTTC.

The chain uses TRBV6-5 and TRBJ1-4; no definite D call. Trimming removed 0 bases from V and 5 bases from J, with 10 bases in between. Germline CDR1 and CDR2: MNHEY and SVGAGI. This CDR3 has 15 amino acids. CDR3 in DNA: TGTGCCAGCAGTTACTCGAAGACCCCCAATGAAAAACTGTTTTTT. It is translated as CASSYSKTPNEKLFF.

This chain links TRBV9 with TRBJ1-3; D might be TRBD1 (5 bases). The CDR3 has 15 amino acids. Germline V lookup: CDR1 SGDLS, CDR2 YYNGEE. Deletions cut 3 bases from V and 2 bases from J, with 12 bases between. The CDR3 loop is CASSAGDRPGNTIYF. CDR3 in DNA: TGTGCCAGCAGCGCGGGGGATAGGCCTGGAAACACCATATATTTT.

This rearrangement joins TRBV7-9 to TRBJ2-3; D may correspond to TRBD1 or TRBD2 (5 bases each). This CDR3 contains 15 residues. Between the trimmed V and J ends, which lost 5 bases and 2 bases, there was a span of 14 bases. Germline lookup yields CDR1 SEHNR and CDR2 FQNEAQ (reference sequence). CDR3 residues: CASSATGTATDTQYF. The CDR3 region has the DNA TGTGCCAGCAGCGCCACCGGGACGGCCACAGATACGCAGTATTTT.

This clonotype came up a few times. This chain uses TRBV29-1 with TRBJ2-2, with D uncertain. CDR1 is SQVTM, CDR2 ANQGSEA, per germline. This CDR3 comprises 11 residues. With 7 bases removed from V and 6 bases from J, the gap between germline ends came to 9 bases. The CDR3 DNA is TGCAGCGCTCGGGTGGCCGGGGAGCTGTTTTTT. As protein: CSARVAGELFF.

The rearrangement joins TRBV5-1 to TRBJ1-3, with 7 bases identical to TRBD1. The CDR3 spans 15 residues. In germline, CDR1 is SGHRS, CDR2 YFSETQ. V was pared by 3 bases and J by 1 base, with 4 bases of the junction left unmatched. The CDR3 nucleotides are TGCGCCAGCAGCTCCGACAGGGCTTCTGGAAACACCATATATTTT. Amino acid sequence: CASSSDRASGNTIYF. The full variable domain, rest sourced from reference TRBV5-1 and TRBJ1-3, is KAGVTQTPRYLIKTRGQQVTLSCSPISGHRSVSWYQQTPGQGLQFLFEYFSETQRNKGNFPGRFSGRQFSNSRSEMNVSTLELGDSALYLCASSSDRASGNTIYFGEGSWLTVV.

The chain couples TRBV6-1 to TRBJ2-7; D is possibly TRBD1 (5 bases). V was clipped by 7 bases and J by 3 bases, with 19 bases between them. This CDR3 is 15 amino acids long. The germline gives CDR1 MNHNS, CDR2 SASEGT. CDR3 bases: TGTGCCAGCACCAGATCGGGCGCAGGGATCTACGAGCAGTACTTC. Translated, it gives CASTRSGAGIYEQYF.

This clonotype occurred a few times. The chain joins TRBV12-3 or TRBV12-4 to TRBJ1-1; D not certain. The CDR3 covers 12 residues. V shed 3 bases and J shed 11 bases, with 13 bases lying between them. The CDR3, as DNA: TGTGCCAGCAGTTTTGGGCCTCGGAGCGCTTTCTTT. Its protein product is CASSFGPRSAFF.

In its sample, this clonotype was seen a few times. The chain uses TRBV12-3 or TRBV12-4 and TRBJ2-2, with a tentative D call TRBD2 (5 bases). The CDR3 totals 12 residues. V lost 7 bases, J lost 6 bases, and 9 bases lay in between. CDR3 sequence (DNA): TGTGCCAGCAATCGGGGAGCCGGGGAGCTGTTTTTT. Its protein product is CASNRGAGELFF.

As regards this clonotype: This may be a read error: a much more frequent sequence differs by one nucleotide. This chain connects TRBV29-1 to TRBJ1-1; TRBD1 is a possible D gene (6 bases). The CDR3 is 16 residues long. CDR1 and CDR2 (germline): SQVTM, ANQGSEA. The CDR3 sequence is CSVEGLGKGVWSEALF. The CDR3, as DNA: TGCAGCGTTGAAGGGCTAGGGAAGGGGGTTTGGAGTGAAGCTCTCTTT. Supplemented by reference TRBV29-1 and TRBJ1-1, the full variable domain reads SAVISQKPSRDICQRGTSLTIQCQVDSQVTMMFWYRQQPGQSLTLIATANQGSEATYESGFVIDKFPISRPNLTFSTLTVSNMSPEDSSIYLCSVEGLGKGVWSEALFGQGTRLTVV.

V gene TRBV20-1 combines with J gene TRBJ2-7; the match to TRBD1 covers 10 bases. The V and J ends lost 6 bases and 3 bases, in that order; junction bases with no gene match: 14. Germline CDR1 and CDR2: DFQATT and SNEGSKA (reference sequence). This CDR3 has 16 amino acids. In DNA form, the CDR3 reads TGCAGTGCCCCCCACGACAGGGGGCGCTTCCTCTACGAGCAGTACTTC. This codes for CSAPHDRGRFLYEQYF.

This clonotype was recorded a few times. The gene calls are TRBV18 and TRBJ2-7; 8 positions agree with TRBD2. Germline values: CDR1 KGHSH, CDR2 LQKENI. Germline trimming cut 6 bases from V and 10 bases from J; bases unmatched to any gene: 5. The CDR3 runs 11 residues. The CDR3 sequence: CASSPGGGQYF. The CDR3 nucleotides read TGTGCCAGCTCGCCGGGGGGGGGCCAGTACTTC.

The chain is built from TRBV20-1 and TRBJ2-1; D not resolved. This CDR3 region has 13 residues. V was clipped by 5 bases and J by 6 bases, with 14 bases between them. Germline V lookup: CDR1 DFQATT, CDR2 SNEGSKA (reference sequence). CDR3: CSAQLQLSNEQFF. CDR3 nucleotide sequence: TGCAGTGCTCAGCTTCAATTGAGCAATGAGCAGTTCTTC.

This clonotype appeared a few times. The chain recombines TRBV3-1 with TRBJ2-2; the D call may be TRBD1 or TRBD2 (5 bases each). The CDR3 has 19 residues. Trimming cost V 4 bases and J 0 bases, with 21 bases left between them. Germline CDR1 and CDR2: LGHDT and YNNKEL (reference sequence). The CDR3 loop is CASSPRSGTVGPNTGELFF. The CDR3 DNA reads as TGTGCCAGCAGCCCGAGATCAGGGACGGTTGGTCCGAACACCGGGGAGCTGTTTTTT.

In this sample, this clonotype turned up a few times. The V call is TRBV5-1, the J call TRBJ2-7; tentative D call: TRBD2 (5 bases). In germline, CDR1 is SGHRS, CDR2 YFSETQ. V was pared by 0 bases and J by 0 bases, with 10 bases between. This CDR3 has 15 amino acids. Written as DNA, the CDR3 is TGCGCCAGCAGCTTGGCCCCGGGGAGCTCCTACGAGCAGTACTTC. Translated: CASSLAPGSSYEQYF. The entire variable domain, with the rest obtained from reference TRBV5-1 and TRBJ2-7, is as follows: KAGVTQTPRYLIKTRGQQVTLSCSPISGHRSVSWYQQTPGQGLQFLFEYFSETQRNKGNFPGRFSGRQFSNSRSEMNVSTLELGDSALYLCASSLAPGSSYEQYFGPGTRLTVT.

This clonotype was seen ten or more times. This chain uses TRBV7-2 with TRBJ2-6; D remains unclear. Germline V gene sequence: CDR1 SGHTA, CDR2 FQGNSA. The CDR3 is 14 residues long. The V end lost 8 bases, the J end lost 2 bases, and 10 bases lay between the germline ends. For the CDR3, the DNA is TGTGCCAGCCCAAAATGGCCTGGGGCCAACGTCCTGACTTTC. Its translation is CASPKWPGANVLTF.

The chain carries TRBV6-1 and TRBJ2-7; a possible D gene is TRBD2 (6 bases). The V and J ends lost 7 bases and 0 bases respectively, with 25 bases between them. This CDR3 is 18 amino acids long. The germline gives CDR1 MNHNS, CDR2 SASEGT. The CDR3 DNA sequence: TGTGCCAGCACCGAAATTGGCGGGGATAGCGCCAGCTCCTACGAGCAGTACTTC. Its translation is CASTEIGGDSASSYEQYF.

This clonotype came up many times. V usage is TRBV28 and J usage is TRBJ2-7; TRBD1 aligns across 8 bases. The CDR3 length is 14 residues. Germline V gene data show CDR1 as MDHEN and CDR2 as SYDVKM. V shed 7 bases, J shed 6 bases, and the junction held 11 bases outside the gene matches. The CDR3 here is CASTPGQGFAEQYF. As DNA, the CDR3 is TGTGCCAGCACCCCCGGACAGGGATTTGCCGAGCAGTACTTC.

V gene TRBV20-1 combines with J gene TRBJ2-7, with 8 bases aligning to TRBD1. Looked up from germline, CDR1 is DFQATT and CDR2 is SNEGSKA (reference sequence). This CDR3 is built from 15 residues. V trimming: 5 bases; J trimming: 3 bases; junction bases outside the gene matches: 12. The CDR3 region is CSAQGPGTGLYEQYF. The CDR3 DNA is TGCAGTGCTCAAGGCCCTGGGACAGGCCTCTACGAGCAGTACTTC.